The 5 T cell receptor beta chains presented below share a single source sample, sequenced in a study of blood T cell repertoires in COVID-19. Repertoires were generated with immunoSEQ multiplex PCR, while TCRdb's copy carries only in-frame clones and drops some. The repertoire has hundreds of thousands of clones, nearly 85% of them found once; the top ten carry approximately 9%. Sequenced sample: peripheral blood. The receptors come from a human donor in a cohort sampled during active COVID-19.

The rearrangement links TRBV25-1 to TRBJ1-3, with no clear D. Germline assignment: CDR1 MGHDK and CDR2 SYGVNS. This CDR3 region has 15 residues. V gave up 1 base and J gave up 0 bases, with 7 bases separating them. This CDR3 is CASSESLRSGNTIYF. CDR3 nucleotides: TGTGCCAGCAGTGAATCTTTGCGCTCTGGAAACACCATATATTTT.

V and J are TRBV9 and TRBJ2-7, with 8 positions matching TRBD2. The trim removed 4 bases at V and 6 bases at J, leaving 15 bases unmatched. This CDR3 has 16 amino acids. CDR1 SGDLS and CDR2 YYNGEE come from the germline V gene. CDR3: CASSSGPSGSTAEQYF. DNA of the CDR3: TGTGCCAGCAGCTCGGGCCCCAGCGGGAGTACGGCCGAGCAGTACTTC.

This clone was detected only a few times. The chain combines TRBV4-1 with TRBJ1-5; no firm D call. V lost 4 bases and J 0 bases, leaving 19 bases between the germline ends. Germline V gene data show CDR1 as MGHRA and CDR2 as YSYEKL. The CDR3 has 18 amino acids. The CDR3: CASSPHPRRENSNQPQHF. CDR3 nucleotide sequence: TGCGCCAGCAGCCCCCACCCACGAAGGGAGAATAGCAATCAGCCCCAGCATTTT.

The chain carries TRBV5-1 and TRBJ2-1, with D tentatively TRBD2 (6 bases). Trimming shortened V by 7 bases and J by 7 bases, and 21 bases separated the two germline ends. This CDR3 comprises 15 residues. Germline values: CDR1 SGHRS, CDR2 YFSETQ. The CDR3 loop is CASWPAGRASNEQFF. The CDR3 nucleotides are TGCGCCAGCTGGCCCGCGGGGCGGGCCAGTAATGAGCAGTTCTTC.

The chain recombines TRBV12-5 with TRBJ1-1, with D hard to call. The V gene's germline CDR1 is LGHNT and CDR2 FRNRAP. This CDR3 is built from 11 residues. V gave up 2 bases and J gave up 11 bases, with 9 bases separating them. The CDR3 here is CASGLLLWAFF. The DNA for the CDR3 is TGTGCTAGTGGTTTGCTCCTATGGGCTTTCTTT.